The 25 T cell receptor beta chains below all came from one sample that was sequenced in a study of control samples from healthy donors and cancer patients. Assay: immunoSEQ multiplex PCR; the TCRdb copy retains only in-frame clones and omits some. Here the sample spans around 150,000 clones, about nine tenths being singletons. Specimen: blood. Receptors originate from a man aged 25-40 years in good health.

This chain links TRBV5-8 with TRBJ1-1; maybe TRBD1 (5 bases). CDR3 length: 16 residues. Trimming took off 4 bases at V and 5 bases at J, with 21 bases between the two ends. Germline CDR1 SGHTS, CDR2 YDEGEE. This CDR3 reads CASSPHLDRRGTEAFF. The DNA for the CDR3 is TGTGCCAGCAGCCCTCACTTGGACCGGCGGGGGACTGAAGCTTTCTTT. The whole variable domain, remainder taken from reference TRBV5-8 and TRBJ1-1, is EAGVTQSPTHLIKTRGQQATLRCSPISGHTSVYWYQQALGLGLQFLLWYDEGEERNRGNFPPRFSGRQFPNYSSELNVNALELEDSALYLCASSPHLDRRGTEAFFGQGTRLTVV.

The table lists this clone with a few counts. The chain has TRBV27 and TRBJ2-3; 9 nucleotides agree with TRBD2. This CDR3 has 15 residues. V lost 3 bases to trimming and J lost 6 bases; unmatched junction nucleotides: 7. Germline CDR1 is MNHEY and CDR2 is SMNVEV (reference sequence). CDR3 region: CASSFISSGSDTQYF. The CDR3 DNA is TGTGCCAGCAGTTTTATCAGTAGCGGGAGTGATACGCAGTATTTT.

This clone is classed as medium-sized. The V call is TRBV2, the J call TRBJ1-3; D perhaps matches TRBD1 (5 bases). Trimming removed 4 bases at V and 0 bases at J, with 13 bases between. The germline V gene encodes CDR1 SNHLY and CDR2 FYNNEI. The CDR3 has 16 residues. CDR3 coding DNA: TGTGCCAGCAGTGCTAGGGGCAGGAACTCTGGAAACACCATATATTTT. This codes for CASSARGRNSGNTIYF.

V is TRBV2 and J is TRBJ2-1; TRBD2 matches 13 bases. The CDR3 spans 14 residues. Germline lookup yields CDR1 SNHLY and CDR2 FYNNEI. Trimming took 6 bases from V and 6 from J; bases not matched to a gene: 2. This CDR3 is CASRRTSGGNEQFF. The CDR3 DNA is TGTGCCAGCAGGCGGACTAGCGGGGGCAATGAGCAGTTCTTC.

The chain has TRBV9 and TRBJ2-2, with 7 bases identical to TRBD1. V was pared by 3 bases and J by 1 base, with 3 bases of the junction left unmatched. The CDR3 runs to 15 residues. Looked up from germline, CDR1 is SGDLS and CDR2 is YYNGEE. CDR3 nucleotide sequence: TGTGCCAGCAGCGCATGGACAGGGAACACCGGGGAGCTGTTTTTT. This encodes CASSAWTGNTGELFF.

The chain carries TRBV7-3 and TRBJ1-1; tentative D call: TRBD1 (5 bases). V lost 4 bases to trimming and J lost 0 bases, with 6 bases between them. There are 13 residues in the CDR3. Germline V gives CDR1 SGHTA, CDR2 FQGTGA. CDR3 amino acids: CASSYRMNTEAFF. The DNA for the CDR3 is TGTGCCAGCAGCTACAGGATGAACACTGAAGCTTTCTTT.

The gene calls are TRBV4-2 and TRBJ2-3, with D possibly TRBD1 on 5 matching bases. The CDR3 spans 16 residues. V was shortened by 1 base and J by 5 bases, with 16 bases between the two germline ends. CDR1 is LGHNA and CDR2 is YNFKEQ in the germline V gene. Here the CDR3 DNA reads TGTGCCAGCAGCCAAGCTAATGTTGTGCAGGGAGATACGCAGTATTTT. It is translated as CASSQANVVQGDTQYF.

This clone was seen a single time. This chain links TRBV3-1 (or the pseudogene TRBV3-2) with TRBJ2-3, with D unclear. This CDR3 contains 12 residues. The V gene lost 4 bases and the J gene lost 6 bases, with 8 bases spanning the gap. Germline V CDR1 and CDR2: LGHDT, YNNKEL (reference sequence). CDR3: CASSLIGDTQYF. CDR3 in DNA: TGTGCCAGCAGCCTGATCGGGGATACGCAGTATTTT.

The chain links TRBV6-1 to TRBJ2-6; D remains ambiguous. This CDR3 is built from 15 residues. The V gene lost 0 bases and the J gene lost 0 bases, with 3 bases spanning the gap. Germline values: CDR1 MNHNS, CDR2 SASEGT. The CDR3 spells CASSEAFSGANVLTF. The CDR3 coding sequence is TGTGCCAGCAGTGAAGCTTTCTCTGGGGCCAACGTCCTGACTTTC.

J is TRBJ1-4 and V is TRBV18, with 10 bases matching TRBD1. The CDR3 runs to 16 residues. CDR1 and CDR2 (germline): KGHSH, LQKENI. V lost 5 bases and J lost 5; bases outside the gene matches: 8. The chain's CDR3 is CASSAQPGQGNEKLFF. CDR3 DNA: TGTGCCAGCTCAGCACAACCGGGACAGGGGAATGAAAAACTGTTTTTT.

The chain uses TRBV9 and TRBJ1-6; D is ambiguous. This CDR3 comprises 15 residues. Trimming stripped 0 bases from V and 3 bases from J, with 7 bases between. Germline-derived CDR1 and CDR2 are SGDLS and YYNGEE. In nucleotides, the CDR3 is TGTGCCAGCAGCGTAGATGCAGTCTATAATTCACCCCTCCACTTT. Residues: CASSVDAVYNSPLHF.

The chain carries TRBV5-6 and TRBJ2-7; no definite D call. V was pared by 3 bases and J by 4 bases, with 8 bases between. Germline lookup yields CDR1 SGHDT and CDR2 YYEEEE. The CDR3 totals 12 residues. CDR3 residues: CASSYLQYEQYF. CDR3 bases: TGTGCCAGCAGCTATCTACAGTACGAGCAGTACTTC.

V usage is TRBV14 and J usage is TRBJ2-7, with TRBD1 matching 7 bases. The CDR3 totals 16 residues. Germline CDR1 reads SGHDN; CDR2 reads FVKESK. The junction had 7 bases not matched to a gene; V was cut back by 2 bases and J by 0 bases. The CDR3 DNA reads as TGTGCCAGCAGCCAAACGGACAGGAGGAGCTCCTACGAGCAGTACTTC. Its protein is CASSQTDRRSSYEQYF.

This rearrangement joins TRBV3-1 (or the pseudogene TRBV3-2) to TRBJ2-3; 15 bases line up with TRBD2. V lost 3 bases, J lost 11 bases, and 15 bases stayed unmatched. The CDR3 is 18 amino acids. The V gene's germline CDR1 is LGHDT and CDR2 YNNKEL (reference sequence). The CDR3 bases are TGTGCCAGCAGCCAGATGGAGGGACTAGCGGGGGGCGCCCCGGGGCAGTATTTT. Protein sequence: CASSQMEGLAGGAPGQYF.

This rearrangement joins TRBV30 to TRBJ2-3; D call uncertain. V lost 1 base to trimming and J lost 6 bases, with 8 bases between them. The CDR3 has 12 residues. Germline assignment: CDR1 GTSNPN and CDR2 SVGIG (reference sequence). The CDR3 region is CAWSETYDTQYF. The CDR3 bases are TGTGCCTGGAGTGAAACCTACGATACGCAGTATTTT.

J is TRBJ1-1 and V is TRBV19; a weak D match, TRBD1 (5 bases). The CDR3 length is 14 residues. Per the germline V gene, CDR1 is LNHDA and CDR2 is SQIVND (reference sequence). Trimming took 3 bases from V and 3 from J, leaving 11 bases between them. This CDR3 is CASSILGGDTEAFF. For the CDR3, the DNA is TGTGCCAGTAGTATTCTGGGGGGAGACACTGAAGCTTTCTTT. Filled out from reference TRBV19 and TRBJ1-1, the complete variable domain reads DGGITQSPKYLFRKEGQNVTLSCEQNLNHDAMYWYRQDPGQGLRLIYYSQIVNDFQKGDIAEGYSVSREKKESFPLTVTSAQKNPTAFYLCASSILGGDTEAFFGQGTRLTVV.

This clone was found once. The chain is built from TRBV10-3 and TRBJ1-2, with TRBD1 identical over 12 bases. The CDR3 extends over 17 amino acids. The V and J ends lost 3 bases and 0 bases, in that order; junction bases with no gene match: 5. Germline V gene data show CDR1 as ENHRY and CDR2 as SYGVKD. CDR3 coding DNA: TGTGCCATCAGTGAACCGGGACAGGGGGCAGCTAACTATGGCTACACCTTC. Its translation: CAISEPGQGAANYGYTF.

The rearrangement links TRBV14 to TRBJ2-1; 9 bases fit TRBD2. CDR3 length: 17 residues. The J segment lost 9 bases and the V segment lost 6 bases, leaving 18 bases of the junction unmatched. Germline CDR1 SGHDN, CDR2 FVKESK. CDR3 sequence (DNA): TGTGCCAGCAGTCCTTTGACTAGCGGCTCAAATTCGGGTGAGCAGTTCTTC. This codes for CASSPLTSGSNSGEQFF.

The J gene is TRBJ2-7, the V gene TRBV3-1 (or the pseudogene TRBV3-2); 7 nucleotides match TRBD2. Germline-derived CDR1 and CDR2 are LGHDT and YNNKEL (reference sequence). The length of the CDR3 is 13 residues. V lost 5 bases, J lost 3 bases, and 4 bases stayed unmatched. CDR3 sequence reads: CASSGLGNYEQYF. The CDR3 nucleotides read TGTGCCAGCAGCGGACTAGGGAACTACGAGCAGTACTTC.

The V and J genes are TRBV7-3 and TRBJ2-5; D is uncertain. Trimming left V 2 bases short and J 7 bases short, with 11 bases between. The germline gives CDR1 SGHTA, CDR2 FQGTGA. There are 13 residues in the CDR3. The CDR3 loop reads CASSLQLGGTQYF. Here the CDR3 DNA reads TGTGCCAGCAGCTTACAGTTAGGCGGGACCCAGTACTTC.

The V gene is TRBV2, the J gene TRBJ1-5; D might be TRBD1 (6 bases). With 5 bases removed from V and 3 bases from J, the gap between germline ends came to 11 bases. The CDR3 consists of 14 residues. Germline V gene lookup returns CDR1 SNHLY and CDR2 FYNNEI. This CDR3 reads CASSTDRNNQPQHF. CDR3 coding DNA: TGTGCCAGCAGTACCGACAGGAACAATCAGCCCCAGCATTTT. Full variable domain (rest looked up from reference TRBV2 and TRBJ1-5): EPEVTQTPSHQVTQMGQEVILRCVPISNHLYFYWYRQILGQKVEFLVSFYNNEISEKSEIFDDQFSVERPDGSNFTLKIRSTKLEDSAMYFCASSTDRNNQPQHFGDGTRLSIL.

This clone was recorded a few times. V and J are TRBV14 and TRBJ1-3, with D uncertain. Germline V gene data show CDR1 as SGHDN and CDR2 as FVKESK. V was clipped by 4 bases and J by 0 bases, with 7 bases between them. This CDR3 region has 14 residues. The CDR3 region is CASSPLGSGNTIYF. The CDR3, as DNA: TGTGCCAGCAGCCCATTGGGCTCTGGAAACACCATATATTTT.

This rearrangement joins TRBV6-5 to TRBJ1-3; 7 nucleotides agree with TRBD1. V lost 8 bases, J lost 3 bases, and 7 bases stayed unmatched. CDR1 is MNHEY, CDR2 SVGAGI, per germline. CDR3 size: 14 residues. This CDR3 is CASSGQSYGNTIYF. The CDR3 nucleotides are TGTGCCAGCTCGGGACAGAGTTATGGAAACACCATATATTTT.

This clone was seen a handful of times. The genes are TRBV2 and TRBJ1-5; no definite D call. The germline V gene has CDR1 SNHLY and CDR2 FYNNEI. V lost 5 bases, J lost 1 base, and 12 bases lay in between. The CDR3 has 15 residues. The CDR3 region is CASSHRTGSNQPQHF. As DNA, the CDR3 is TGTGCCAGCAGTCACCGGACGGGGAGCAATCAGCCCCAGCATTTT. The full variable domain, rest sourced from reference TRBV2 and TRBJ1-5, is EPEVTQTPSHQVTQMGQEVILRCVPISNHLYFYWYRQILGQKVEFLVSFYNNEISEKSEIFDDQFSVERPDGSNFTLKIRSTKLEDSAMYFCASSHRTGSNQPQHFGDGTRLSIL.

The chain recombines TRBV9 with TRBJ2-7, with 8 bases that match TRBD1. This CDR3 contains 15 residues. Losses at the gene ends were 3 bases for V and 3 bases for J; bases not matched to a gene: 8. The germline V gene has CDR1 SGDLS and CDR2 YYNGEE. CDR3 sequence reads: CASSAGTGDLYEQYF. The CDR3 coding sequence is TGTGCCAGCAGCGCCGGGACAGGAGACCTCTACGAGCAGTACTTC.